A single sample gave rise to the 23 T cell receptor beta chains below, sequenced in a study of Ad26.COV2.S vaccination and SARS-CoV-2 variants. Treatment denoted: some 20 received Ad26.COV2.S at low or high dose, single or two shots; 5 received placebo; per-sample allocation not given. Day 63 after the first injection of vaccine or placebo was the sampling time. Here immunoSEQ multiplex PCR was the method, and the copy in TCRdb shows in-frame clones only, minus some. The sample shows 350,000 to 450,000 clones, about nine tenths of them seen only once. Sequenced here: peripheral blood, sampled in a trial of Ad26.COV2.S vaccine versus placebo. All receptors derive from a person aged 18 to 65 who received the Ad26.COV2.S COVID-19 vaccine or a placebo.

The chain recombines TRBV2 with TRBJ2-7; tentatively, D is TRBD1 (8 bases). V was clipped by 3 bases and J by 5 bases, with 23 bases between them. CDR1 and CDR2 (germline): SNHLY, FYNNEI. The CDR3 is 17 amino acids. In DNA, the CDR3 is TGTGCCAGCAGTGAGGTTCAGGGAGGGGACAGGTTCGACGAGCAGTACTTC. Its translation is CASSEVQGGDRFDEQYF.

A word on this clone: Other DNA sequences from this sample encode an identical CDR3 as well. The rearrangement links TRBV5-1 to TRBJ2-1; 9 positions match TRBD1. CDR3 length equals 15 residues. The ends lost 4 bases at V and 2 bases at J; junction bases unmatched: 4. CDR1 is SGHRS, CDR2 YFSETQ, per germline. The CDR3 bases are TGCGCCAGCAGCCTTGGACAGGGGACCTACAATGAGCAGTTCTTC. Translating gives CASSLGQGTYNEQFF.

Written as DNA, the CDR3 is TGTGCCAGCAGCTTAGGAAGACAGGGGTGGGAAAAACTGTTTTTT. Encoded protein: CASSLGRQGWEKLFF. V usage is TRBV11-2 and J usage is TRBJ1-4, with 8 bases fitting TRBD1. Germline assignment: CDR1 SGHAT and CDR2 FQNNGV. The CDR3 is 15 amino acids. V trimming: 1 base; J trimming: 8 bases; junction bases outside the gene matches: 6.

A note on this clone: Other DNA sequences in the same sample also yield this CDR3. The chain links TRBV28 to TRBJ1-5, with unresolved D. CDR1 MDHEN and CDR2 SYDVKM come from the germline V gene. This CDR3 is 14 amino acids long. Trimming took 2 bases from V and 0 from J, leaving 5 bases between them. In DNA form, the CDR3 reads TGTGCCAGCAGTTTAGGTCCTAGCAATCAGCCCCAGCATTTT. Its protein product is CASSLGPSNQPQHF.

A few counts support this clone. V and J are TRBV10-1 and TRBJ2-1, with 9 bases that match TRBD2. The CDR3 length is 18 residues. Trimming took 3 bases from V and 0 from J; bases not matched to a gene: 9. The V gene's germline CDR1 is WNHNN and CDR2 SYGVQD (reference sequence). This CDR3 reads CASSDSGRTGSSYNEQFF. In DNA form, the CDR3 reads TGCGCCAGCAGTGACAGCGGGAGGACCGGAAGCTCCTACAATGAGCAGTTCTTC.

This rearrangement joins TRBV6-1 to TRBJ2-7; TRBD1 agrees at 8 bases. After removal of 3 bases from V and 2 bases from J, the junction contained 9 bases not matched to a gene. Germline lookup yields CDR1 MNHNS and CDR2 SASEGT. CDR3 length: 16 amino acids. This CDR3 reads CASSDPPAGGTYEQYF. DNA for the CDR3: TGTGCCAGCAGTGATCCCCCCGCAGGGGGCACCTACGAGCAGTACTTC.

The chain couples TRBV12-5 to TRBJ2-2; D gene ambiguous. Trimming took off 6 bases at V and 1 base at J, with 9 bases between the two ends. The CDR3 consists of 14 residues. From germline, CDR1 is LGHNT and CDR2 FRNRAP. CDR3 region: CASGPRLNTGELFF. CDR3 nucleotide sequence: TGTGCTAGTGGCCCTCGCCTGAACACCGGGGAGCTGTTTTTT.

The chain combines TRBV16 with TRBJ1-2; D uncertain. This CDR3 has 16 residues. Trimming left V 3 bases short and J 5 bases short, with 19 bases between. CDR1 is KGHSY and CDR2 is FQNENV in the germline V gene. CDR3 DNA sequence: TGTGCCAGCAGCCAGTTACGGCGGAGGGATTGGTATGGCTACACCTTC. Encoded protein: CASSQLRRRDWYGYTF.

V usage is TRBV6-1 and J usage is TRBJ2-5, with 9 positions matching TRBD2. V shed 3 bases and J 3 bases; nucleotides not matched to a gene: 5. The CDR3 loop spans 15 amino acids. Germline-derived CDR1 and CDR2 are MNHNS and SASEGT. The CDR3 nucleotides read TGTGCCAGCAGTGATTGGGCGGGAGGGAAAGAGACCCAGTACTTC. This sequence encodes CASSDWAGGKETQYF.

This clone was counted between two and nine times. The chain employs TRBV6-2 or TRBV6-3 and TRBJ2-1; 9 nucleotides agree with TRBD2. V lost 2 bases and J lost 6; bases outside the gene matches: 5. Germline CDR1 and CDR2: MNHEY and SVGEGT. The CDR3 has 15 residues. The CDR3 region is CASSYLGGLANEQFF. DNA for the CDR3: TGTGCCAGCAGTTACCTGGGGGGACTAGCCAATGAGCAGTTCTTC.

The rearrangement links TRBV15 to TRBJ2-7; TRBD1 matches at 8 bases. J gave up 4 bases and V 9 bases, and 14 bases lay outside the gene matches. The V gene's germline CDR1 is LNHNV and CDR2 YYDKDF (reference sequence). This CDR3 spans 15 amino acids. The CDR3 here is CATSERNTGGYEQYF. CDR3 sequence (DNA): TGTGCCACTTCAGAGAGAAATACAGGGGGGTACGAGCAGTACTTC.

CDR3 protein: CASSPPGLAGGVKETQYF. CDR3 nucleotide sequence: TGTGCCAGCTCACCACCGGGACTAGCGGGAGGGGTTAAAGAGACCCAGTACTTC. The chain is built from TRBV18 and TRBJ2-5, with 16 bases aligning to TRBD2. CDR1 and CDR2 (germline): KGHSH, LQKENI. The CDR3 consists of 18 residues. V lost 0 bases and J lost 3; bases outside the gene matches: 4.

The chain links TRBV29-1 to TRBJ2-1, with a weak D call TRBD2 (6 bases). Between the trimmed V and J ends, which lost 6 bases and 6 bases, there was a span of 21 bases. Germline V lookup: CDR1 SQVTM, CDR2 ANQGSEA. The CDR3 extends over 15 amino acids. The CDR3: CSVLIPGLKPNEQFF. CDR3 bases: TGCAGCGTCCTCATCCCGGGACTTAAGCCCAATGAGCAGTTCTTC.

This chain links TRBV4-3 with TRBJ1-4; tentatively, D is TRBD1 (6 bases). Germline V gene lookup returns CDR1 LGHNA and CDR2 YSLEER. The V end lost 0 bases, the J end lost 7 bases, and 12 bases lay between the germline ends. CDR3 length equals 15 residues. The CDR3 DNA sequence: TGCGCCAGCAGCCAAGATGGCAGGGGAGGTGAAAAACTGTTTTTT. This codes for CASSQDGRGGEKLFF.

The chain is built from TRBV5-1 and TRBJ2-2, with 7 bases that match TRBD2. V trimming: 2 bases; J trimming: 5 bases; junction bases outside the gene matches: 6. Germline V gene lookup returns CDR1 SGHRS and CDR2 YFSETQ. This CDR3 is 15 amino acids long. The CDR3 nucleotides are TGCGCCAGCAGCTTAGAAGCGGGACGGACCGGGGAGCTGTTTTTT. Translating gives CASSLEAGRTGELFF.

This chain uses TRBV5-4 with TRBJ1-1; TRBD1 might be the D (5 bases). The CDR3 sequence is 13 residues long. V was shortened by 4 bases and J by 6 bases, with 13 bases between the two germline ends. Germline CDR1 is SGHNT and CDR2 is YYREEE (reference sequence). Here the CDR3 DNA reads TGTGCCAGCAGCGTCGTAGACAGACCTGAAGCTTTCTTT. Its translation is CASSVVDRPEAFF.

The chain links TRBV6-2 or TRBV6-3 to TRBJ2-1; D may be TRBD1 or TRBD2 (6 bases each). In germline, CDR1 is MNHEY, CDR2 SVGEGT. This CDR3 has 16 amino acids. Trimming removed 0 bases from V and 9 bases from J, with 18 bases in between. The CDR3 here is CASSYSRRGRTGEQFF. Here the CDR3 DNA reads TGTGCCAGCAGTTACTCGAGACGGGGGCGCACAGGTGAGCAGTTCTTC.

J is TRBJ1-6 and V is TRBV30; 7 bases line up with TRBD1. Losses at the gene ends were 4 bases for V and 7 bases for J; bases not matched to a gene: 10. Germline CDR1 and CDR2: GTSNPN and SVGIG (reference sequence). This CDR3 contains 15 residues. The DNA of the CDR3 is TGTGCCTGGACCATTGGGGGGACAGCGAATTCACCCCTCCACTTT. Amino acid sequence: CAWTIGGTANSPLHF.

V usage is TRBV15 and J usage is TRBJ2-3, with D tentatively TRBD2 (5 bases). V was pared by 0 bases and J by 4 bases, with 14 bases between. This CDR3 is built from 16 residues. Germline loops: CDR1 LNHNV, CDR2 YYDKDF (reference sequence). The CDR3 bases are TGTGCCACCAGCAGAGATATTGGGCGGGTCTCAGATACGCAGTATTTT. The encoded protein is CATSRDIGRVSDTQYF.

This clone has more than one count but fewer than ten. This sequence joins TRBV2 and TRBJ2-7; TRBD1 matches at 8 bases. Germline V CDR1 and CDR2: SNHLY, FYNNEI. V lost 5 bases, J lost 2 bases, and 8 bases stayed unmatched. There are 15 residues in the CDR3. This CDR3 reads CASSPGQVTTYEQYF. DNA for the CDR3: TGTGCCAGCAGTCCGGGACAGGTGACCACCTACGAGCAGTACTTC.

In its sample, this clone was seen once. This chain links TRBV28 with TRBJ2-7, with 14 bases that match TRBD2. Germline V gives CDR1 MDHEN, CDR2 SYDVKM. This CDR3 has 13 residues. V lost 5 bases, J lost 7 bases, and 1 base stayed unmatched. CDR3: CASSRTSGREQYF. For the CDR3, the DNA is TGTGCCAGCAGTCGGACTAGCGGGAGGGAGCAGTACTTC.

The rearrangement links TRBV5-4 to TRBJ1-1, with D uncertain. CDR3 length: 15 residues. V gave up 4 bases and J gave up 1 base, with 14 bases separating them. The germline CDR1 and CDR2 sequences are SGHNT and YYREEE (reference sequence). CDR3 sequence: CASSPILGPNTEAFF. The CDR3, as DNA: TGTGCCAGCAGCCCTATACTAGGACCGAACACTGAAGCTTTCTTT. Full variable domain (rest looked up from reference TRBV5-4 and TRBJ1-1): ETGVTQSPTHLIKTRGQQVTLRCSSQSGHNTVSWYQQALGQGPQFIFQYYREEENGRGNFPPRFSGLQFPNYSSELNVNALELDDSALYLCASSPILGPNTEAFFGQGTRLTVV.

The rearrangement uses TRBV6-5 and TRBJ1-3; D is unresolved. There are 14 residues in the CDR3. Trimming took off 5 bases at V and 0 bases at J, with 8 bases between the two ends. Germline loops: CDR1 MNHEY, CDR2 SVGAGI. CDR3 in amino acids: CASSLYNSGNTIYF. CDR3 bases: TGTGCCAGCAGTCTTTACAACTCTGGAAACACCATATATTTT.